This TCR beta chain was profiled in a study of blood T cell repertoires in COVID-19. As for the study in general: The United States, Italy and Spain were the sources of the acute and convalescent COVID-19 samples.

Original processing methods: Using reference gene primer amplification, nucleated cell counts were estimated. Using immunoSEQ multiplex PCR, the repertoire was profiled, and TCRdb retains in-frame clones only, with some absent. V and J calls and clone size are given by that table; D and trimming were obtained from the DNA. The table lists fewer than 250,000 clones, roughly 85% of them singletons, with about 10% in the top ten. All enrollees were roughly 18 to 95 years old and from about 24 US areas. The material sequenced was PBMCs or T cells enriched from blood (not recorded which). This clonotype was obtained from a man in his thirties or forties who had recovered from COVID-19.

This chain's CDR3 is CARKPGQGRINEQFF. In nucleotides, the CDR3 is TGTGCCAGAAAGCCGGGACAGGGGCGTATCAATGAGCAGTTCTTC. The chain links TRBV6-5 to TRBJ2-1; 10 positions match TRBD1. The germline gives CDR1 MNHEY, CDR2 SVGAGI. CDR3 length equals 15 residues. After removal of 9 bases from V and 6 bases from J, the junction contained 11 bases not matched to a gene.